This T cell receptor beta chain emerged from a study of OX40 agonist ivuxolimab in advanced cancers. Looking at the study overall: Participants averaged around 60 years of age (range roughly 23 to 79) and were roughly 80% male. Study-wide points: Average numbers of expanded clones were greater in CD8+ T cells than in CD4+.

It was autoimmune disease history or systemic immunosuppression that excluded patients. At cycle 4 day 1, cycle 7 day 1, and baseline, blood was sampled. Clones were read by immunoSEQ multiplex PCR, and TCRdb kept only the in-frame ones, dropping some. The sample lists just over 40,000 clones, more than 75% occurring once. A note on this clone: The target antigen is unknown.

This CDR3 is built from 12 residues. Germline V gives CDR1 MNHEY, CDR2 SVGAGI. The ends were cut back, 5 bases at V and 7 bases at J, with 11 bases in the middle. The specimen was CD4+ or CD8+ T cells sorted from blood, collected in a trial of the OX40 agonist ivuxolimab. This clonotype was obtained from an adult with an advanced solid tumor such as melanoma, head and neck, liver or kidney cancer. The chain couples TRBV6-5 to TRBJ1-1, with D maybe TRBD1 (5 bases). The CDR3 DNA is TGTGCCAGCAGTCAAGCGACAGTTGAAGCTTTCTTT. This encodes CASSQATVEAFF.